This T cell receptor beta chain was obtained from a study of vaccination effects on CD4 cells after COVID-19. CDR1 and CDR2 from the germline V gene are MNHNS and SASEGT. V was cut by 2 bases and J by 8 bases, with 18 bases left in between. The CDR3 consists of 15 residues. Here immunoSEQ multiplex PCR was the method, and the copy in TCRdb shows in-frame clones only, minus some. There are 80,000 to 95,000 clones in the sample; about three quarters occur only once, and more than 1% lies in the top ten. In the case of this clone: Its antigen is unknown.

Within the ViraFEST assay, antigen-specific CD4+ T cells underwent expansion with viral peptide pools prior to sequencing. The culture ran for 10 days, and then CD4+ T cells were isolated. Participants got two doses of BNT162b2 or mRNA-1273 vaccine. Nucleocapsid antibodies were negative in the vaccine recipients, who had never had SARS-CoV-2 infection. IL-2 medium took the place of half the medium on both days 3 and 7. Whole-study results and caveats: Late after vaccination, infection- and vaccine-induced clones showed marked clonal contraction. Cross-reaction with common cold coronaviruses was seen in only 1 of 255 vaccine-induced clones from healthy vaccinees.

This receptor was obtained from a human donor who received a COVID-19 vaccine. Source: CD4+ T cells from PBMCs cultured with HCoV-OC43 spike peptides, taken after COVID-19 vaccination. The sample's subset: HCoV-OC43 spike overlapping peptide pool stimulation. The rearrangement joins TRBV6-1 to TRBJ1-2; D perhaps matches TRBD1 (6 bases). This chain's CDR3 is CASSEPRGPLEGYTF. CDR3 nucleotide sequence: TGTGCCAGCAGTGAACCCCGGGGGCCTTTGGAGGGCTACACCTTC.